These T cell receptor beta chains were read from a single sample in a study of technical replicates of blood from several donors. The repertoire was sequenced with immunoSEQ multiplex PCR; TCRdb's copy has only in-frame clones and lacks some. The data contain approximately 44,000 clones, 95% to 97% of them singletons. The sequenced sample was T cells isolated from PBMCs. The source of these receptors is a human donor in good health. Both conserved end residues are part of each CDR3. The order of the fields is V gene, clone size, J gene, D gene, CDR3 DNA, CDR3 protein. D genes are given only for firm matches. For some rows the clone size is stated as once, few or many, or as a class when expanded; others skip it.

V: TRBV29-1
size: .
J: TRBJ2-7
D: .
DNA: TGCAGCGTCGAGAGGGCCTACGAGCAGTACTTC
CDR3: CSVERAYEQYF

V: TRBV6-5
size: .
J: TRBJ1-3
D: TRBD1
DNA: TGTGCCAGCAGGGGACAGGGTAACTCTGGAAACACCATATATTTT
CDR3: CASRGQGNSGNTIYF

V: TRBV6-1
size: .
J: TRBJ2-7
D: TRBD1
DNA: TGTGCCAGCAGCCGGGACAGAACCTACGAGCAGTACTTC
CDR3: CASSRDRTYEQYF

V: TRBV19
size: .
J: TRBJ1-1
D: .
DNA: TGTGCCAGTAGTATAGGTCCCAAGAACACTGAAGCTTTCTTT
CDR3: CASSIGPKNTEAFF

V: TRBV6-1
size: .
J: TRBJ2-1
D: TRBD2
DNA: TGTGCCAGCAGTGAGGATACACTAGCGATCTACAATGAGCAGTTCTTC
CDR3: CASSEDTLAIYNEQFF

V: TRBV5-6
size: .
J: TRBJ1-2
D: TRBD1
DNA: TGTGCCAGCAGCCCTCTGGACAGGGAGGACTATGGCTACACCTTC
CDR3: CASSPLDREDYGYTF

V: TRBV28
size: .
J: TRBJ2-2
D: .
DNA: TGTGCCAGCAGTTTGATCGGCAGGGTCACCGGGGAGCTGTTTTTT
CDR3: CASSLIGRVTGELFF

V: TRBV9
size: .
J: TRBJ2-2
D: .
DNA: TGTGCCAGCACCCGGAGCGAAAACACCGGGGAGCTGTTTTTT
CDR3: CASTRSENTGELFF

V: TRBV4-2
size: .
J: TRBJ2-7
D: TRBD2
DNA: TGTGCCAGCAGCCAAGACGGACTAGCGATGACCTACGAGCAGTACTTC
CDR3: CASSQDGLAMTYEQYF

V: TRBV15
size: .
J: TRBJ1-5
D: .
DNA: TGTGCCACCAGTCTTAATCAGGAACAGCACAATCAGCCCCAGCATTTT
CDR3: CATSLNQEQHNQPQHF

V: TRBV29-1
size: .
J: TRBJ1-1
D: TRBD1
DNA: TGCAGCGCCCCGGGACAGGGGGCTACTGAAGCTTTCTTT
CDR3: CSAPGQGATEAFF

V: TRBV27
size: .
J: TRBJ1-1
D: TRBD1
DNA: TGTGCCAGCAGTTTGGGGACAGGGAACACTGAAGCTTTCTTT
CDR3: CASSLGTGNTEAFF

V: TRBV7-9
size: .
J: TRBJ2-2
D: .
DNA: TGTGCCAGCAGCTTAGGAGCCGGGGAGCTGTTTTTT
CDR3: CASSLGAGELFF

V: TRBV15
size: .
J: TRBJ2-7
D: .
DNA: TGTGCCACCAGCAGAGACAGGGGTTCCTACGAGCAGTACTTC
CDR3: CATSRDRGSYEQYF

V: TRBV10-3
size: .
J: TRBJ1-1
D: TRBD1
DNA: TGTGCCATCAGTGACGACAGGGGGAATGAAGCTTTCTTT
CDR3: CAISDDRGNEAFF

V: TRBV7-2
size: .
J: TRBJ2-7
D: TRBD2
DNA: TGTGCCAGCAGCACGGGACTAGCGGGCGAAACCTACGAGCAGTACTTC
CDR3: CASSTGLAGETYEQYF

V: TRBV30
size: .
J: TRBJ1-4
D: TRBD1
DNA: TGTGCCTGGAGTGTACTCGGGACAGGGGACCTTGCAACTAATGAAAAACTGTTTTTT
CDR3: CAWSVLGTGDLATNEKLFF

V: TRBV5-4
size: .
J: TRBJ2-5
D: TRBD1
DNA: TGTGCCAGCAGCGACGGACTGAAGTCAGGGGGCACGTATGAGACCCAGTACTTC
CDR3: CASSDGLKSGGTYETQYF

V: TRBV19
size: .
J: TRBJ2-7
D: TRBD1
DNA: TGTGCCAGTAGCGGACAGGGGCGGTACGAGCAGTACTTC
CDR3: CASSGQGRYEQYF

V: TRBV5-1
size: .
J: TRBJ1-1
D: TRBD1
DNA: TGCGCCAGCAGCTTATCGAGGGACAGACTGAACACTGAAGCTTTCTTT
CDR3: CASSLSRDRLNTEAFF

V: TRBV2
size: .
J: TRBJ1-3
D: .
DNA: TGTGCCAGCAGACCGTGGGAGGTGGGAAACACCATATATTTT
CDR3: CASRPWEVGNTIYF

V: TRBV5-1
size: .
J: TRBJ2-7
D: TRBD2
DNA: TGCGCCAGCAGCTTGGAGGGTAGCGGGACATACGAGCAGTACTTC
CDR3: CASSLEGSGTYEQYF

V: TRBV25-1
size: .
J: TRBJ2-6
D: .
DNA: TGTGCCAGCACAGGGAACACTGGGGCCAACGTCCTGACTTTC
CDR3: CASTGNTGANVLTF

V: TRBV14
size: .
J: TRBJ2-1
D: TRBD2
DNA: TGTGCCAGCAGCCAAGAGCGGCTAGCGGGAGTTGAAATCTTC
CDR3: CASSQERLAGVEIF

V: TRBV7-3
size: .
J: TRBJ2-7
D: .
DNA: TGTGCCAGCAGCTTAGGGGGGAAAGACTACGAGCAGTACTTC
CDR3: CASSLGGKDYEQYF

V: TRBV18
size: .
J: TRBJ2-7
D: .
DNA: TGTGCCAGCTCATCCCAGGGAATCGAGCAGTACTTC
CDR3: CASSSQGIEQYF

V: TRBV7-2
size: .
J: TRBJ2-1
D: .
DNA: TGTGCCAGCAGCTTAGCCGGGACCTACAATGAGCAGTTCTTC
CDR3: CASSLAGTYNEQFF

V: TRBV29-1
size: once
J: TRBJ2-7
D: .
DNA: TGCAGCGTTGAAGGCGGGGCAGGGTGGGGCGGCGAGCAGTACTTC
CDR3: CSVEGGAGWGGEQYF

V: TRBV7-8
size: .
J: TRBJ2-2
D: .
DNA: TGTGCCAGCAGCTGGTCGGTTATCTCCGGGGAGCTGTTTTTT
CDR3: CASSWSVISGELFF

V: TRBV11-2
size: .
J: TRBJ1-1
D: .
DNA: TGTGCCAGCAGCAGCTACCGAGACTGGAACACTGAAGCTTTCTTT
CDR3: CASSSYRDWNTEAFF

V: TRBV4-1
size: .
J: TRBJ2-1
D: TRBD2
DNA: TGCGCCAGCAGCCAAGGGGAGGGCCAGCGAGATGAGCAGTTCTTC
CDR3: CASSQGEGQRDEQFF

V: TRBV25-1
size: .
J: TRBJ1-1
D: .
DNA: TGTGCCAGCAGAATAACTTTGAACACTGAAGCTTTCTTT
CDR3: CASRITLNTEAFF

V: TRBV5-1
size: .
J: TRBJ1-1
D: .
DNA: TGCGCCAGCAGCTTCCGGGACAAGAACACTGAAGCTTTCTTT
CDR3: CASSFRDKNTEAFF

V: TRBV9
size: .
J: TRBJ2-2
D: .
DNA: TGTGCCAGCAGCGTAGTACAGGGTGGCACCGGGGAGCTGTTTTTT
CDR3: CASSVVQGGTGELFF

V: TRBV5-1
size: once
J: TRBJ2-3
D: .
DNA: TGCGCCAGCAGCTACCGGGACTCCCCCACAGATACGCAGTATTTT
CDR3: CASSYRDSPTDTQYF

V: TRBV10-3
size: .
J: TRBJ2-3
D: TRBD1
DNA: TGTGCCATCAGTGAGTCCGGGACAGGGCCACGTCCAGATACGCAGTATTTT
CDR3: CAISESGTGPRPDTQYF

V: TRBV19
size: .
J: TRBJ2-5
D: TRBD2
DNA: TGTGCCAGTAGCACCCCTAAAACCGGACTAGCGGGAGTAACAGAGACCCAGTACTTC
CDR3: CASSTPKTGLAGVTETQYF

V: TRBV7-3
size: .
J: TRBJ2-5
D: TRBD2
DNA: TGTGCCAGCAGCCCGGGACTAGCGGGAGTGGAGACCCAGTACTTC
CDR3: CASSPGLAGVETQYF

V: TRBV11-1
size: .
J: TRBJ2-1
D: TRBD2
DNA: TGTGCCAGCAGCGCTACTGGGACTAGCGCCTTTTACAATGAGCAGTTCTTC
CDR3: CASSATGTSAFYNEQFF

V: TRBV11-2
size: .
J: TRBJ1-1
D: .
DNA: TGTGCCAGCAGCGTCGACAGAAACACTGAAGCTTTCTTT
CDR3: CASSVDRNTEAFF

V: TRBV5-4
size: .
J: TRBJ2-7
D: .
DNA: TGTGCCAGCAGCTTAGGGACACTCTCCTACGAGCAGTACTTC
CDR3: CASSLGTLSYEQYF

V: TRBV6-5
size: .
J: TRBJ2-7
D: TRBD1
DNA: TGTGCCAGCAGTCAAGTGAAACAGGGGAGTGAGCAGTACTTC
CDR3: CASSQVKQGSEQYF

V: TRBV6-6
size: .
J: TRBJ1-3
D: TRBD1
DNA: TGTGCCAGCAGACGAAGCAGGGGGCGCGGAAACACCATATATTTT
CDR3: CASRRSRGRGNTIYF

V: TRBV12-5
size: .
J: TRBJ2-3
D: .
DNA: TGTGCTAGTGGCTCTACAGGGTTTAGGGATACGCAGTATTTT
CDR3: CASGSTGFRDTQYF

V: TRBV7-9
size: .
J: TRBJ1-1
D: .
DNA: TGTGCCAGCAGCTTAATTCAGGGAGGGATGGCCACTGAAGCTTTCTTT
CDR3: CASSLIQGGMATEAFF

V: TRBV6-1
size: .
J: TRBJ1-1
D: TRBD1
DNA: TGTGCCAGCGGGACAGGGGTGAACACTGAAGCTTTCTTT
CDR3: CASGTGVNTEAFF

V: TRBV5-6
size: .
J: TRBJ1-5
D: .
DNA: TGTGCCAGCAGTAGGAGGAGGGGGGGACAGCCCCAGCATTTT
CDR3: CASSRRRGGQPQHF

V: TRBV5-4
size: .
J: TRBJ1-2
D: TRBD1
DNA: TGTGCCAGCAGCTATTCTCCCCCCTCCTCGACAGGGTGGGGCTTC
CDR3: CASSYSPPSSTGWGF

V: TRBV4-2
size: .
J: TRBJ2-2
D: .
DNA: TGTGCCAGCAGCCAATGGGGAGGCACCGGGGAGCTGTTTTTT
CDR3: CASSQWGGTGELFF

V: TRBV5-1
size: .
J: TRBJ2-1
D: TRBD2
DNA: TGCGCCAGCAGCTTGGGCGGGAGCTCCTACAATGAGCAGTTCTTC
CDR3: CASSLGGSSYNEQFF

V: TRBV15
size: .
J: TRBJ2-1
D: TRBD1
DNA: TGTGCCACCAGCAGAGATCGAGGAGGGACAGGGGCCGCCAATGAGCAGTTCTTC
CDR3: CATSRDRGGTGAANEQFF

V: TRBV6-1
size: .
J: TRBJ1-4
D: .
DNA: TGTGCCAGCAGTGAAATCGGGTTAGCAACTAATGAAAAACTGTTTTTT
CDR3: CASSEIGLATNEKLFF

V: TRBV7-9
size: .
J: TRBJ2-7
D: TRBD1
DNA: TGTGCCAGCAGCTTAGGGGGACAGGGAACCTACGAGCAGTACTTC
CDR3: CASSLGGQGTYEQYF

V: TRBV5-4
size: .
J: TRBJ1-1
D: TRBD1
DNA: TGTGCCAGCAGCGACGACAGGGAGGCCACTGAAGCTTTCTTT
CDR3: CASSDDREATEAFF

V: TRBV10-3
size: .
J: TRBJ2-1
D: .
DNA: TGTGCCATCAGTGAGTTGAGGACAGCGACCTACAATGAGCAGTTCTTC
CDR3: CAISELRTATYNEQFF

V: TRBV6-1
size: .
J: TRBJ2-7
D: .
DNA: TGTGCCACCCTTTTCGCTGCAGACGAGCAGTACTTC
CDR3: CATLFAADEQYF

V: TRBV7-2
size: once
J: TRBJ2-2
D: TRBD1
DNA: TGTGCCAGCAGCTTAAACGACAGGGGATCCACCGGGGAGCTGTTTTTT
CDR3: CASSLNDRGSTGELFF

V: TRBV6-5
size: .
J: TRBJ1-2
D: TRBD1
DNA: TGTGCCAGCAGAGCCGGGACAGGGCAGAACTATGGCTACACCTTC
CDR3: CASRAGTGQNYGYTF

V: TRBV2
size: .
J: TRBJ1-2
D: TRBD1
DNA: TGTGCCAGCAGTGAAGCGAGTCTTTCGGGGACAGCTACGTATGGCTACACCTTC
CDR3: CASSEASLSGTATYGYTF

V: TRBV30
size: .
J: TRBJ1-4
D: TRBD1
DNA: TGTGCCTGGAGTTCTACAGGGGTATATAATGAAAAACTGTTTTTT
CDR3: CAWSSTGVYNEKLFF